Listed here are 19 T cell receptor beta chains from one sample, sequenced in a study of T cells after yellow fever vaccination. TCRdb recomputed calls from the 5' RACE reads with MiXCR, one row per CDR3 protein. This table has 250,000 to 300,000 distinct CDR3 sequences, approximately 10% appearing once. This material consisted of CD4+ T cells sorted from PBMCs, taken 5 days after the yellow fever booster vaccination. The source of these receptors is a man aged 18 to 29 who received the YFV17D yellow fever vaccine.

The rearrangement links TRBV5-1 to TRBJ2-2; 15 bases line up with TRBD2. The CDR3 is made up of 17 amino acids. J was trimmed by 6 bases and V by 4 bases; bases with no gene match: 7. Germline V gives CDR1 SGHRS, CDR2 YFSETQ. In DNA form, the CDR3 reads TGCGCCAGCAGCCGGACTAGCGGGGGGGCCCGAGCCGGGGAGCTGTTTTTT. Translated, it gives CASSRTSGGARAGELFF.

This clonotype was observed a few times. The V gene is TRBV14, the J gene TRBJ2-1; 9 bases are shared with TRBD1. With 2 bases clipped from V and 4 bases from J, the junction kept 18 bases outside the gene matches. CDR3 length equals 20 residues. Looked up from germline, CDR1 is SGHDN and CDR2 is FVKESK. The CDR3 DNA follows: TGTGCCAGCAGCCAACGCGAGGGACAGGGAACTTTACACTTATACAATGAGCAGTTCTTC. Its translation: CASSQREGQGTLHLYNEQFF.

V and J are TRBV12-3 or TRBV12-4 and TRBJ1-1; D is undetermined. V was clipped by 3 bases and J by 5 bases, with 10 bases between them. The CDR3 runs to 13 residues. The CDR3 region is CASSFSVRTEAFF. DNA for the CDR3: TGTGCCAGCAGTTTTTCGGTACGGACTGAAGCTTTCTTT.

The CDR3 spells CASNEEPGLVGDTQYF. CDR3 DNA sequence: TGCGCCAGCAACGAAGAACCGGGACTAGTAGGAGATACGCAGTATTTT. The chain employs TRBV5-1 and TRBJ2-3, with 8 positions matching TRBD2. The CDR3 has 16 amino acids. Germline V gives CDR1 SGHRS, CDR2 YFSETQ. With 6 bases clipped from V and 5 bases from J, the junction kept 14 bases outside the gene matches.

In this sample, this clonotype turned up a few times. The rearrangement joins TRBV12-3 or TRBV12-4 to TRBJ1-5; D gene unclear. V lost 3 bases to trimming and J lost 4 bases, with 7 bases between them. CDR3 length: 13 amino acids. The CDR3 reads CASSFATNQPQHF. The CDR3 DNA sequence: TGTGCCAGCAGTTTTGCGACGAATCAGCCCCAGCATTTT.

This clonotype appeared a few times. The gene calls are TRBV28 and TRBJ2-1, with 8 positions matching TRBD1. The CDR3 consists of 15 residues. The V gene end was trimmed by 4 bases and the J gene end by 7 bases; junction bases not matched to a gene: 9. Per germline, CDR1 MDHEN and CDR2 SYDVKM. CDR3 in DNA: TGTGCCAGCAGTTCGACAGGGGAAGGTACGAATGAGCAGTTCTTC. Protein product: CASSSTGEGTNEQFF.

This clonotype was found many times. The CDR3 DNA is TGTGCCAGCAGTTTATTTTATGAGCAGTTCTTC. Amino acids: CASSLFYEQFF. This rearrangement joins TRBV12-3 or TRBV12-4 to TRBJ2-1, with D hard to call. This CDR3 comprises 11 residues. The V and J ends lost 2 bases and 8 bases respectively, with 4 bases between them.

This clonotype was seen repeatedly, ten times or more. The chain is built from TRBV30 and TRBJ2-4; the D is unclear. The length of the CDR3 is 13 residues. Germline V lookup: CDR1 GTSNPN, CDR2 SVGIG (reference sequence). Here the CDR3 DNA reads TGTGCGACCAGCCGGGTAGCCAAAAACATTCAGTACTTC. This encodes CATSRVAKNIQYF.

There are many counts of this clonotype. V gene TRBV12-3 or TRBV12-4 combines with J gene TRBJ2-3; D might be TRBD1 or TRBD2, each matching 5 bases. V lost 7 bases and J lost 0, with 11 bases in between. CDR3 length: 14 amino acids. As DNA, the CDR3 is TGTGCCAGCAAGCCGGGACCAAGCACAGATACGCAGTATTTT. As protein: CASKPGPSTDTQYF.

DNA for the CDR3: TGTGCCACTCTAAGGGGGCCTCCTCCTATTACATTCTCCTACGAGCAGTACGTC. Protein sequence: CATLRGPPPITFSYEQYV. The chain carries TRBV28 and TRBJ2-7, with TRBD1 matching 7 bases. V lost 10 bases and J lost 0; bases outside the gene matches: 21. This CDR3 contains 18 residues. Germline loops: CDR1 MDHEN, CDR2 SYDVKM.

There are a few counts of this clonotype. The rearrangement joins TRBV9 to TRBJ1-3, with 7 bases matching TRBD1. The V gene's germline CDR1 is SGDLS and CDR2 YYNGEE. Germline trimming cut 2 bases from V and 0 bases from J; bases unmatched to any gene: 5. This CDR3 is built from 16 residues. The CDR3 bases are TGTGCCAGCAGCGTTCAGCCAGGGGGCTCTGGAAACACCATATATTTT. The encoded protein is CASSVQPGGSGNTIYF.

The J gene is TRBJ2-5, the V gene TRBV2, with D uncertain. This CDR3 contains 13 residues. Trimming took off 7 bases at V and 2 bases at J, with 11 bases between the two ends. The germline CDR1 and CDR2 sequences are SNHLY and FYNNEI. The CDR3 nucleotides are TGTGCCAGCAATCGGGCTCCACAAGAGACCCAGTACTTC. Residues: CASNRAPQETQYF.

The sample holds a few counts of this clonotype. V and J are TRBV6-5 and TRBJ1-1; 9 nucleotides match TRBD1. V shed 4 bases, J shed 4 bases, and the junction held 4 bases outside the gene matches. Germline values: CDR1 MNHEY, CDR2 SVGAGI. The CDR3 contains 14 residues. CDR3 in amino acids: CASSSTGGSTEAFF. The CDR3 DNA reads as TGTGCCAGCAGTTCGACAGGGGGGAGCACTGAAGCTTTCTTT.

This rearrangement joins TRBV7-2 to TRBJ1-1, with unresolved D. V lost 2 bases and J 0 bases, leaving 4 bases between the germline ends. CDR1 is SGHTA, CDR2 FQGNSA, per germline. The CDR3 length is 13 residues. The CDR3 loop reads CASSLSVNTEAFF. CDR3 nucleotides: TGTGCCAGCAGCTTATCCGTGAACACTGAAGCTTTCTTT.

This clonotype has more than one count but fewer than ten. J is TRBJ2-1 and V is TRBV7-6; TRBD2 matches 7 bases. The ends lost 1 base at V and 4 bases at J; junction bases unmatched: 7. The CDR3 is made up of 16 amino acids. Germline V lookup: CDR1 SGHVS, CDR2 FNYEAQ. The CDR3 loop reads CASSLGSGDRYNEQFF. The CDR3 nucleotides are TGTGCCAGCAGCTTAGGGAGCGGGGACCGATACAATGAGCAGTTCTTC.

This rearrangement joins TRBV7-2 to TRBJ2-7, with 7 bases identical to TRBD2. The germline V gene has CDR1 SGHTA and CDR2 FQGNSA. V dropped 2 bases and J dropped 3; count of bases not matched to a gene: 7. The CDR3 is made up of 15 amino acids. CDR3 protein: CASSLTRGGGYEQYF. In DNA form, the CDR3 reads TGTGCCAGCAGCTTAACCCGGGGCGGGGGCTACGAGCAGTACTTC. The full variable domain, in which reference TRBV7-2 and TRBJ2-7 provide the parts outside the CDR3, is GAGVSQSPSNKVTEKGKDVELRCDPISGHTALYWYRQSLGQGLEFLIYFQGNSAPDKSGLPSDRFSAERTGGSVSTLTIQRTQQEDSAVYLCASSLTRGGGYEQYFGPGTRLTVT.

This clonotype was observed many times. The chain couples TRBV5-1 to TRBJ1-1; 8 nucleotides agree with TRBD1. V was clipped by 3 bases and J by 8 bases; unmatched bases: 9. The CDR3 totals 14 residues. Germline V gene lookup returns CDR1 SGHRS and CDR2 YFSETQ. In DNA form, the CDR3 reads TGCGCCAGCAGCTCCGGACAGGGACTTTCCGAAGCTTTCTTT. It specifies CASSSGQGLSEAFF.

V usage is TRBV2 and J usage is TRBJ1-5; D may be TRBD1 (5 bases). The CDR3 has 13 amino acids. V was cut by 8 bases and J by 13 bases, with 21 bases left in between. Germline assignment: CDR1 SNHLY and CDR2 FYNNEI. In nucleotides, the CDR3 is TGTGCCAGCGGGGAGCCAGGGCCTTATCGACAGCATTTT. This codes for CASGEPGPYRQHF.

In its sample, this clonotype was seen a few times. This chain connects TRBV23-1 to TRBJ1-5; a weak D match, TRBD1 (5 bases). TRBV23-1 is an ORF, with its function uncertain. This CDR3 comprises 15 residues. Trimming cost V 0 bases and J 7 bases, with 13 bases left between them. CDR3 amino acids: CASSQSCRAEQPQHF. CDR3 sequence (DNA): TGCGCCAGCAGTCAATCGTGCAGGGCAGAACAGCCCCAGCATTTT.